Sequencing of this T cell receptor (beta chain) was carried out in a study of T cell responses to AZD1222 COVID-19 vaccine. Study outcomes and limitations: Spike-spanning, vaccine-associated CD4 TCRs were dominant at 160-218 and 743-854.

Produced via immunoSEQ multiplex PCR; TCRdb's table is partial and in-frame only. The table has under 140,000 clones, about 94% seen once. Notes on this clone: As yet, its antigen is unknown.

Trimming cost V 2 bases and J 5 bases, with 7 bases left between them. The CDR3 loop spans 12 amino acids. CDR1 is SGHRS and CDR2 is YFSETQ in the germline V gene. The TCR originated in an adult who received the AZD1222 COVID-19 vaccine. The source was peripheral blood, collected 28 days after the second AZD1222 dose. The chain links TRBV5-1 to TRBJ1-2, with D perhaps TRBD1 (5 bases). This CDR3 is CASSFRDYGYTF. Here the CDR3 DNA reads TGCGCCAGCAGCTTCAGGGATTATGGCTACACCTTC.